Listed here are 2 T cell receptor beta chains from one sample, sequenced in a study of blood T cell repertoires in COVID-19. Method: immunoSEQ multiplex PCR; TCRdb's copy keeps in-frame clones and lacks some. Among about 480,000 clones listed, less than 90% were seen once. Material for sequencing was PBMCs or T cells enriched from blood (not recorded which). The receptors stem from a woman in her sixties or seventies who had recovered from COVID-19.

The genes are TRBV5-5 and TRBJ2-7; no clear D gene. Deletions cut 4 bases from V and 0 bases from J, with 8 bases between. CDR1 is SGHKS and CDR2 is YYEKEE in the germline V gene (reference sequence). There are 13 residues in the CDR3. The CDR3 nucleotides are TGTGCCAGCAGCCCCGGGTCCTCCTACGAGCAGTACTTC. This translates into CASSPGSSYEQYF.

This chain links TRBV20-1 with TRBJ1-1; D possibly corresponds to TRBD1 (6 bases). CDR3 length equals 13 residues. V was cut by 3 bases and J by 0 bases, with 8 bases left in between. Per the germline V gene, CDR1 is DFQATT and CDR2 is SNEGSKA (reference sequence). CDR3 DNA sequence: TGCAGTGCTAGTTGGACAGTGAACACTGAAGCTTTCTTT. This sequence encodes CSASWTVNTEAFF.